This T cell receptor beta chain was recovered during a study of cytotoxic CD8 clonotypes in ibrutinib-treated CLL. Clones were read by immunoSEQ multiplex PCR, and TCRdb kept only the in-frame ones, dropping some. The table lists approximately 84,000 clones, around 79% of them singletons. Germline loops: CDR1 SGDLS, CDR2 YYNGEE. The CDR3 covers 14 residues. The junction had 5 bases not matched to a gene; V was cut back by 1 base and J by 7 bases. The TCR sequence derives from a human donor with chronic lymphocytic leukemia. The specimen was PBMCs, collected after 12 months of ibrutinib treatment. The rearrangement links TRBV9 to TRBJ1-2; 9 bases align to TRBD1. The DNA of the CDR3 is TGTGCCAGCAGCGTACTACAGGGGGCTGGTGGCTACACCTTC. Translation gives CASSVLQGAGGYTF. The full variable domain, in which reference TRBV9 and TRBJ1-2 provide the parts outside the CDR3, is DSGVTQTPKHLITATGQRVTLRCSPRSGDLSVYWYQQSLDQGLQFLIQYYNGEERAKGNILERFSAQQFPDLHSELNLSSLELGDSALYFCASSVLQGAGGYTFGSGTRLTVV.